The 5 T cell receptor beta chains below come from one sample, sequenced in a study of shared clonotypes between healthy human individuals. Here immunoSEQ multiplex PCR was the method, and the copy in TCRdb shows in-frame clones only, minus some. The sample yields under 600,000 clones, about 97% seen once. Sequencing was done on a sample of naive CD4+ T cells sorted from blood. Subset described: CD45RA+ positively selected. The receptor set was obtained from a woman aged 25-40 years in good health.

This chain uses TRBV7-9 with TRBJ1-5; no clear D gene. V lost 3 bases and J lost 4, with 7 bases in between. This CDR3 is built from 13 residues. The germline V gene has CDR1 SEHNR and CDR2 FQNEAQ (reference sequence). The CDR3 loop reads CASSLANNQPQHF. The CDR3, as DNA: TGTGCCAGCAGCTTGGCCAATAATCAGCCCCAGCATTTT.

CDR3 sequence: CASSPGVEGYTF. CDR3 nucleotide sequence: TGTGCCAGCAGTCCAGGGGTGGAGGGCTACACCTTC. The chain links TRBV28 to TRBJ1-2, with a possible D match to TRBD1 (6 bases). Germline V gives CDR1 MDHEN, CDR2 SYDVKM. V was trimmed by 5 bases and J by 8 bases, leaving 12 bases between them. CDR3 length equals 12 residues.

The chain combines TRBV27 with TRBJ2-2; 12 nucleotides match TRBD2. Germline lookup yields CDR1 MNHEY and CDR2 SMNVEV (reference sequence). This CDR3 has 17 amino acids. The V segment lost 7 bases and the J segment 0 bases; nucleotides outside the gene matches: 6. CDR3 residues: CASTLRTSGTNTGELFF. The DNA of the CDR3 is TGTGCCAGCACCCTAAGGACTAGCGGGACGAACACCGGGGAGCTGTTTTTT.

The chain has TRBV6-4 and TRBJ1-6; 9 bases align to TRBD1. The CDR3 consists of 15 residues. Germline V lookup: CDR1 MRHNA, CDR2 SNTAGT. The V and J ends lost 6 bases and 7 bases, in that order; junction bases with no gene match: 7. The CDR3 DNA reads TGTGCCAGCAGAACGGGGACAGGGCTGAATTCACCCCTCCACTTT. It specifies CASRTGTGLNSPLHF.

The rearrangement links TRBV11-2 to TRBJ2-7; 11 nucleotides match TRBD1. The junction had 7 bases not matched to a gene; V was cut back by 5 bases and J by 7 bases. Germline V lookup: CDR1 SGHAT, CDR2 FQNNGV. The CDR3 has 14 residues. The CDR3 region is CASSTPGQGGEQYF. The CDR3 DNA reads TGTGCCAGCAGCACGCCGGGACAGGGGGGGGAGCAGTACTTC.